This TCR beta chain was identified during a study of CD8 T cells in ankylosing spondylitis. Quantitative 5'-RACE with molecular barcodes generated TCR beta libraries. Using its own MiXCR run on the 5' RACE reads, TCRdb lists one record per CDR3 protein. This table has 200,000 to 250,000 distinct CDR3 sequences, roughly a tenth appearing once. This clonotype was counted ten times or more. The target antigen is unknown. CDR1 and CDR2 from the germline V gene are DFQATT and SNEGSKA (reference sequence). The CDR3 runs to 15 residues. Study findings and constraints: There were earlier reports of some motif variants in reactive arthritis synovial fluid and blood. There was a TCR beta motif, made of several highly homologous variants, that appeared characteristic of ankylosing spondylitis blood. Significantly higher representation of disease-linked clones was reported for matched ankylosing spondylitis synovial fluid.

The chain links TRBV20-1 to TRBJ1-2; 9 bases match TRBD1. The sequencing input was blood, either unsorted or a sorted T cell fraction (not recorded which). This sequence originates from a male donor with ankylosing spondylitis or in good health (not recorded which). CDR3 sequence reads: CRGWDREFFDYGYTF. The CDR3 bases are TGCAGGGGTTGGGACAGGGAATTCTTCGACTATGGCTACACCTTC.